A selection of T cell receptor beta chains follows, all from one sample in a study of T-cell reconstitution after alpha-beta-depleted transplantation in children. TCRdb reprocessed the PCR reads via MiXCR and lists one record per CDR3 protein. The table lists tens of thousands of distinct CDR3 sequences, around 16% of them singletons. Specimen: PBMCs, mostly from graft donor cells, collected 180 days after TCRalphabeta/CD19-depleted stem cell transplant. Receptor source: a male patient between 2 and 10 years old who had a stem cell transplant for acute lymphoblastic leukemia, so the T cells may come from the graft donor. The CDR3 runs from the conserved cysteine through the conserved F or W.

CASSLRFGTDYNEQFF	TRBV7-6	TRBJ2-1
CASSPWTYNTGELFF	TRBV5-5	TRBJ2-2
CSAEGQVEKAFF	TRBV20-1	TRBJ1-1
CASSMERQGEGDTQYF	TRBV19	TRBJ2-3
CSGAQVNTGELFF	TRBV29-1	TRBJ2-2
CASSLGQDHSPLHF	TRBV5-1	TRBJ1-6
CASSLRSRAGTEFTDTQYF	TRBV11-2	TRBJ2-3
CASSPGTVRASGELFF	TRBV11-1	TRBJ2-2
CASSLGQGTLTGELFF	TRBV5-1	TRBJ2-2
CANSYRLWDRDGETQYF	TRBV6-2/TRBV6-3	TRBJ2-5
CASSPGSAKNIQYF	TRBV27	TRBJ2-4
CATSDSGETQYF	TRBV24-1	TRBJ2-5
CATSAENTGELFF	TRBV24-1	TRBJ2-2
CASRRDNFGGYTF	TRBV7-9	TRBJ1-2
CASSPTQTNEKLFF	TRBV12-3/TRBV12-4	TRBJ1-4
CASSYRDSGTGELFF	TRBV6-5	TRBJ2-2
CSATNPLPYEQYF	TRBV20-1	TRBJ2-7
CASSLARLDQPQHF	TRBV5-6	TRBJ1-5
CASSWDRGWEQYF	TRBV12-3/TRBV12-4	TRBJ2-7
CGAEEVTTEAFF	TRBV20-1	TRBJ1-1
CASSSVPGQGTDTQYF	TRBV3-1	TRBJ2-3
CASSPTSGGQETQYF	TRBV18	TRBJ2-5
CASSFFMAGDTEAFF	TRBV5-1	TRBJ1-1